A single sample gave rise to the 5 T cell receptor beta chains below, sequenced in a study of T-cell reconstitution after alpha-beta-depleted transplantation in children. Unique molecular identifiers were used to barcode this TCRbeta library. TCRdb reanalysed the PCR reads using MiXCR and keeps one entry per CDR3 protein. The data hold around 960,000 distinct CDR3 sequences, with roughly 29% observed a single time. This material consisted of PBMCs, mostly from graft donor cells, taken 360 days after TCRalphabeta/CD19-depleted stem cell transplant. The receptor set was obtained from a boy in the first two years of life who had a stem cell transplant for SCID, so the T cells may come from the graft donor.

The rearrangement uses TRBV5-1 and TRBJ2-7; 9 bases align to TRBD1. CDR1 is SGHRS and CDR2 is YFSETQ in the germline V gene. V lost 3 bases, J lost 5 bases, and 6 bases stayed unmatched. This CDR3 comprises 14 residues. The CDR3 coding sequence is TGCGCCAGCAGCTCAGGACAGGGGTATGACGAGCAGTACTTC. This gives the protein CASSSGQGYDEQYF.

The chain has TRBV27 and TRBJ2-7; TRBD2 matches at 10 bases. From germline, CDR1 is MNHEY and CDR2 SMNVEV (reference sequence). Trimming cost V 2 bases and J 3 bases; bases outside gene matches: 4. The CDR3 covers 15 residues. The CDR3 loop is CASSLTSGEYYEQYF. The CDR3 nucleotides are TGTGCCAGCAGTTTAACTAGCGGGGAGTACTACGAGCAGTACTTC.

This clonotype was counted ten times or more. The CDR3: CASSLDLGEQFF. In nucleotides, the CDR3 is TGTGCCAGCAGCTTAGATCTTGGTGAGCAGTTCTTC. V and J are TRBV11-2 and TRBJ2-1; no firm D call. The V gene's germline CDR1 is SGHAT and CDR2 FQNNGV. Trimming removed 0 bases at V and 9 bases at J, with 6 bases between. The CDR3 spans 12 residues.

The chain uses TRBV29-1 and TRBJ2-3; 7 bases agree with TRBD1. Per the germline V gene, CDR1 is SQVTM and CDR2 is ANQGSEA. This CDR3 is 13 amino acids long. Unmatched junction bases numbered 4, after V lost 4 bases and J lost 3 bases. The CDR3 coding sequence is TGCAGCGTTGTAGGGGGCAAGACAGATACGCAGTATTTT. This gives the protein CSVVGGKTDTQYF.

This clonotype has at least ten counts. CDR3 sequence reads: CASSAGDRGSYNEQFF. As DNA, the CDR3 is TGTGCCAGCAGCGCAGGAGACAGGGGCTCCTACAATGAGCAGTTCTTC. The chain uses TRBV11-1 and TRBJ2-1; TRBD1 agrees at 8 bases. J lost 0 bases, V lost 5 bases, and 6 bases had no gene match. CDR3 length: 16 residues. Germline V gene data show CDR1 as SGHAT and CDR2 as FQDESV (reference sequence).